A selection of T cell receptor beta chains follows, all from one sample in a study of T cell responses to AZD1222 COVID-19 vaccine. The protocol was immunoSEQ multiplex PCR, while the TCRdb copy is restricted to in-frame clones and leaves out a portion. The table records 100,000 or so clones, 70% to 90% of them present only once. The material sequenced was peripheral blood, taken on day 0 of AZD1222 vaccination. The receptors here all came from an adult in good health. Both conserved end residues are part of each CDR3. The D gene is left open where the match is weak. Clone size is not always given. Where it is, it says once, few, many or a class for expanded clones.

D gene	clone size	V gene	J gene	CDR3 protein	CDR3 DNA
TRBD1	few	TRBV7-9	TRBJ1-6	CASSPGQGVDTLHF	TGTGCCAGCAGCCCGGGACAGGGTGTAGACACCCTCCACTTT
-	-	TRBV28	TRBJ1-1	CASSTQTSINTEAFF	TGTGCCAGCAGTACCCAGACAAGTATTAACACTGAAGCTTTCTTT
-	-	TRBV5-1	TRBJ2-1	CASSLGLGDAQFF	TGCGCCAGCAGCTTGGGGTTAGGGGATGCGCAGTTCTTC
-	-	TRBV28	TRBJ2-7	CASSWRGAEQYF	TGTGCCAGCAGCTGGAGGGGGGCAGAGCAGTACTTC
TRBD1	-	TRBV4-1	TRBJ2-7	CASSRDSSYEQYF	TGCGCCAGCAGCCGGGACAGCTCCTACGAGCAGTACTTC
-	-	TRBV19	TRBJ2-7	CASSIWRNAGSYEQYF	TGTGCCAGTAGTATTTGGAGGAACGCGGGCTCCTACGAGCAGTACTTC
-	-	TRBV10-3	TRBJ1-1	CAISSSGPSVKEGDTEAFF	TGTGCCATCAGTTCTTCCGGGCCTTCGGTAAAAGAAGGGGACACTGAAGCTTTCTTT
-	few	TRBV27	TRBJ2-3	CASSFSQGASTDTQYF	TGTGCCAGCAGTTTCTCACAGGGCGCTAGCACAGATACGCAGTATTTT
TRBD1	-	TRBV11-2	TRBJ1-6	CASRVAPGQGHNSPLHF	TGTGCCAGCAGAGTCGCACCGGGACAGGGACATAATTCACCCCTCCACTTT
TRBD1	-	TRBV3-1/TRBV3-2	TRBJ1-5	CASSRSTGNNQPQHF	TGTGCCAGCAGCCGCTCGACAGGGAACAATCAGCCCCAGCATTTT
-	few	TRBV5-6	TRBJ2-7	CASSLGLYEQYF	TGTGCCAGCAGCTTGGGACTCTACGAGCAGTACTTC
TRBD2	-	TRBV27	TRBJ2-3	CASSPGTSGFYTDTQYF	TGTGCCAGCAGCCCCGGGACTAGCGGGTTTTACACAGATACGCAGTATTTT
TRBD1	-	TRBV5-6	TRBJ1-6	CASSTRQGISSYNSPLHF	TGTGCCAGCAGCACAAGACAGGGAATAAGCTCCTATAATTCACCCCTCCACTTT
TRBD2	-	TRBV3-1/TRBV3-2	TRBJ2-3	CASSIRTSGFTDTQYF	TGTGCCAGCAGCATCCGGACTAGCGGGTTCACAGATACGCAGTATTTT
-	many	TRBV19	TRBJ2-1	CASSPGMDEQFF	TGTGCCAGTAGTCCAGGGATGGATGAGCAGTTCTTC
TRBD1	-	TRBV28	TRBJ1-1	CASSPSRQGNTEAFF	TGTGCCAGCAGTCCATCACGACAGGGTAACACTGAAGCTTTCTTT
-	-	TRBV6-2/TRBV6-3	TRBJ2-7	CASSTGIQYGQYF	TGTGCCAGCAGTACCGGGATACAATACGGGCAGTACTTC
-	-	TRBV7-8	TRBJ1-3	CASSLTYGISGNTIYF	TGTGCCAGCAGCTTAACATACGGAATCTCTGGAAACACCATATATTTT
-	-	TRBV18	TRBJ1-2	CASSPPRSRSMGVYGYTF	TGTGCCAGCTCACCACCGAGGTCGAGGTCCATGGGGGTCTATGGCTACACCTTC
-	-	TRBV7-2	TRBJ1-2	CASSLGGPGRNYGYTF	TGTGCCAGCAGCTTAGGAGGGCCAGGGCGAAACTATGGCTACACCTTC
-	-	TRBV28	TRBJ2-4	CASSFPQSIQYF	TGTGCCAGCAGTTTTCCCCAATCCATTCAGTACTTC
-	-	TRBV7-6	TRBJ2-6	CASSLLVKGAAGANVLTF	TGTGCCAGCAGCTTATTGGTGAAAGGGGCAGCTGGGGCCAACGTCCTGACTTTC
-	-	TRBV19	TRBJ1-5	CASREFLGNQPQHF	TGTGCCAGTCGGGAGTTCTTGGGCAATCAGCCCCAGCATTTT
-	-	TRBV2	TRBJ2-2	CASSELKGGTGELFF	TGTGCCAGCAGTGAATTGAAGGGGGGCACCGGGGAGCTGTTTTTT
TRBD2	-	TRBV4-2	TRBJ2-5	CASSQSGSETQYF	TGTGCCAGCAGCCAAAGCGGGAGTGAGACCCAGTACTTC
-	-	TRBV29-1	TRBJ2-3	CSVDPSLAGTDTQYF	TGCAGCGTTGACCCGTCACTAGCAGGCACAGATACGCAGTATTTT
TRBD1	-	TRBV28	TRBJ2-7	CASRPRGLQYEQYF	TGTGCCAGCAGACCGAGGGGGCTACAATACGAGCAGTACTTC
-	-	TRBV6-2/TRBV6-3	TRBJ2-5	CASSYGLGRETQYF	TGTGCCAGCAGTTACGGGCTCGGAAGAGAGACCCAGTACTTC
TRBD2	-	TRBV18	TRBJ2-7	CASSASGTSGKEQYF	TGTGCCAGCTCAGCATCCGGGACTAGCGGGAAAGAGCAGTACTTC
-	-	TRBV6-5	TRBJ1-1	CASSYSVNMNTEAFF	TGTGCCAGCAGTTACTCGGTCAACATGAACACTGAAGCTTTCTTT
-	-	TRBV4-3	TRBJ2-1	CASSQDGREQFF	TGCGCCAGCAGCCAAGATGGTCGAGAGCAGTTCTTC
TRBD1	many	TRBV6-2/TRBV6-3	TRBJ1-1	CASSLTGQGNTEAFF	TGTGCCAGCAGTTTGACGGGACAGGGGAACACTGAAGCTTTCTTT
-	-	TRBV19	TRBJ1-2	CASSMPEGGRLGYTF	TGTGCCAGTAGTATGCCGGAGGGAGGCCGCCTGGGCTACACCTTC
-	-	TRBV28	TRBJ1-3	CASRGSGNTIYF	TGTGCCAGCAGGGGGTCTGGAAACACCATATATTTT
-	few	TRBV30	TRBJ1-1	CAWIGRGRNEAFF	TGTGCCTGGATCGGAAGAGGACGGAATGAAGCTTTCTTT
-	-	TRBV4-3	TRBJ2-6	CASSQEGPQGSSGANVLTF	TGCGCCAGCAGCCAAGAGGGACCCCAAGGGAGCTCTGGGGCCAACGTCCTGACTTTC
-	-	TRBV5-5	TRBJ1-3	CASSFEGGNTIYF	TGTGCCAGCAGCTTCGAGGGCGGAAACACCATATATTTT
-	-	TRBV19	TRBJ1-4	CASSIGIVATNEKLFF	TGTGCCAGTAGTATCGGAATAGTTGCAACTAATGAAAAACTGTTTTTT
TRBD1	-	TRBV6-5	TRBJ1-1	CASRTPQGATEAFF	TGTGCCAGCAGAACCCCACAGGGGGCGACTGAAGCTTTCTTT
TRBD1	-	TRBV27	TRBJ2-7	CASRGGQGKYEQYF	TGTGCCAGCAGAGGGGGACAGGGGAAATACGAGCAGTACTTC
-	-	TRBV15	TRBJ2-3	CATSRPTRGSDTQYF	TGTGCCACCAGCAGACCAACCCGGGGATCAGATACGCAGTATTTT
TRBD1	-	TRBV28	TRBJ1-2	CASNTGDYGYTF	TGTGCCAGCAATACAGGGGATTATGGCTACACCTTC
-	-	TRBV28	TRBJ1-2	CASSPRTYGYTF	TGTGCCAGCAGTCCAAGGACCTATGGCTACACCTTC
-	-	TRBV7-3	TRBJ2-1	CASSYLAGEQFF	TGTGCCAGCAGCTACCTCGCCGGTGAGCAGTTCTTC
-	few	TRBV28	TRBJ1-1	CASSSPRTGNTEAFF	TGTGCCAGCAGTTCCCCCAGGACGGGGAACACTGAAGCTTTCTTT
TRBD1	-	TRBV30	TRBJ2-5	CACHRDRGQETQYF	TGTGCCTGCCACCGGGACAGGGGGCAAGAGACCCAGTACTTC
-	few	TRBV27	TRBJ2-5	CASSLRGQRESPETQYF	TGTGCCAGCAGTTTACGGGGACAGCGGGAGTCCCCAGAGACCCAGTACTTC
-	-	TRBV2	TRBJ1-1	CASVWETGSWAFF	TGTGCCAGCGTGTGGGAAACAGGGTCGTGGGCTTTCTTT